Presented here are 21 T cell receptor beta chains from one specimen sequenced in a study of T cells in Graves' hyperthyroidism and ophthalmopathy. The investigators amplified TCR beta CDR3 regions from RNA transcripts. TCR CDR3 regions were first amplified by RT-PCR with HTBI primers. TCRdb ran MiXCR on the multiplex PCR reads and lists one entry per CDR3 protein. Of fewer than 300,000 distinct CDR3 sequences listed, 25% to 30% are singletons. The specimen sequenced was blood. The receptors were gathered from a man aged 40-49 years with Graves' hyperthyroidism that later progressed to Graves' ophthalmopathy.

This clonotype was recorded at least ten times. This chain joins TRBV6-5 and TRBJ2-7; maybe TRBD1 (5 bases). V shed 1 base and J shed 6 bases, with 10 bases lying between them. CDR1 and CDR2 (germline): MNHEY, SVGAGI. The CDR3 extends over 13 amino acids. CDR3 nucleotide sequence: TGTGCCAGCAGTTACTGGCAGGGCGTCGAGCAGTACTTC. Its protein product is CASSYWQGVEQYF.

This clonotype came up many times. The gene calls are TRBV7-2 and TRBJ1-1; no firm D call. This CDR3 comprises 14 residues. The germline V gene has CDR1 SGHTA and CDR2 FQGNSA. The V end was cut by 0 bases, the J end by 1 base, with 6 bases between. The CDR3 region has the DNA TGTGCCAGCAGCTTAGCATGGACGAACACTGAAGCTTTCTTT. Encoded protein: CASSLAWTNTEAFF.

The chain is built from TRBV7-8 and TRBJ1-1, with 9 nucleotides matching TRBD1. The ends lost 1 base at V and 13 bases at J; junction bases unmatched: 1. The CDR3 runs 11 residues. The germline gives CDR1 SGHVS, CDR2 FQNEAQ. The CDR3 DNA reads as TGTGCCAGCAGCTTAGGGACAGGGGTTTTCTTT. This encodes CASSLGTGVFF.

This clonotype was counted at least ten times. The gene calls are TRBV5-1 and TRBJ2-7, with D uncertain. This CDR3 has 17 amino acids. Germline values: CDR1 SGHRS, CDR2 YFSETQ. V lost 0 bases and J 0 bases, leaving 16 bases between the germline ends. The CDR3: CASSLGRSSSSSYEQYF. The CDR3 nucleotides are TGCGCCAGCAGCTTGGGAAGGTCTAGTTCCTCCTCCTACGAGCAGTACTTC.

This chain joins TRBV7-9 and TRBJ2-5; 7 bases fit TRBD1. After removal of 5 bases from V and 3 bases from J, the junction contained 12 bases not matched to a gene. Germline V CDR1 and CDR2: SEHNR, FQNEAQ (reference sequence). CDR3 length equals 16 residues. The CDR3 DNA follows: TGTGCCAGCAGCAGACAGGGATCCGGGTTTGAAGAGACCCAGTACTTC. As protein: CASSRQGSGFEETQYF.

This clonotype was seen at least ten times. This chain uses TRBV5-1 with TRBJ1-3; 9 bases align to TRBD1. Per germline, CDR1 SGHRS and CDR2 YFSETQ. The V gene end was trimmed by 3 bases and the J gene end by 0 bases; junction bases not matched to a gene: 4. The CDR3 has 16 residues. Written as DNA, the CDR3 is TGCGCCAGCAGCTGGGACAGGGCCGACTCTGGAAACACCATATATTTT. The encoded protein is CASSWDRADSGNTIYF.

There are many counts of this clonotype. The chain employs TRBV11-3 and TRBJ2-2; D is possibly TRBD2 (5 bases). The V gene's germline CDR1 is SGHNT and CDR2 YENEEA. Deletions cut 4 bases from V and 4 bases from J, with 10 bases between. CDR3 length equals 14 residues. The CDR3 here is CASSSDYFTGELFF. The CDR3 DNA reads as TGTGCCAGCAGCTCTGACTACTTCACCGGGGAGCTGTTTTTT.

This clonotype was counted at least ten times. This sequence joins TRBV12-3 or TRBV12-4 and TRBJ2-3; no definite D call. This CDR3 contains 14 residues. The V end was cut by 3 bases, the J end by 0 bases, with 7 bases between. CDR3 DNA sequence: TGTGCCAGCAGTTTTGTATCTAGCACAGATACGCAGTATTTT. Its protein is CASSFVSSTDTQYF.

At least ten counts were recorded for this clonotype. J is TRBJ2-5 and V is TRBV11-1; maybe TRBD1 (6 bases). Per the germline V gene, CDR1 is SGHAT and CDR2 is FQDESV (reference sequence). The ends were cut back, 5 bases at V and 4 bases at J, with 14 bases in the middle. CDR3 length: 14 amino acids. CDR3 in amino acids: CASSHRVSGETQYF. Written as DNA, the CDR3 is TGTGCCAGCAGCCACAGGGTTTCTGGAGAGACCCAGTACTTC.

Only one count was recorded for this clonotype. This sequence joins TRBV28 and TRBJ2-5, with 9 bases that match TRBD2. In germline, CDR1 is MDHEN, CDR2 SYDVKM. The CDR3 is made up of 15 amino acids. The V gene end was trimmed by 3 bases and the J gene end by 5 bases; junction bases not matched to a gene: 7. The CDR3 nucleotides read TGTGCCAGCAGTTTTCGCGGGGGGGCCCGGGAGACCCAGTACTTC. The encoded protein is CASSFRGGARETQYF.

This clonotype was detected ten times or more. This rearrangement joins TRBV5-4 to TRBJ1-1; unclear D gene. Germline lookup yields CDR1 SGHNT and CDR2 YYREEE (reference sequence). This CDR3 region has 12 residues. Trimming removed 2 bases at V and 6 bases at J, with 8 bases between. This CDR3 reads CASSFLTSEAFF. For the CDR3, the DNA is TGTGCCAGCAGCTTCCTAACCTCTGAAGCTTTCTTT.

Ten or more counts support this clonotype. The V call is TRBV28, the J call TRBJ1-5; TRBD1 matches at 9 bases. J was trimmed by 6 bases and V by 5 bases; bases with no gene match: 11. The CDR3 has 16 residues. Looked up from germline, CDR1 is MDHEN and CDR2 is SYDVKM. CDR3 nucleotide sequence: TGTGCCAGCAGTGAAAATCCGGGACAGGGCCTTCAGCCCCAGCATTTT. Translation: CASSENPGQGLQPQHF.

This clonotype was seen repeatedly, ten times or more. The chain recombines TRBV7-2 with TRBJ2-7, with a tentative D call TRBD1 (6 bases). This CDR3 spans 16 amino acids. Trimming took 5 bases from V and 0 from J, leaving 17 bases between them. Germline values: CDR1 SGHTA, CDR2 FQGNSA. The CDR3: CASSTPPRGTSYEQYF. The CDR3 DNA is TGTGCCAGCAGCACCCCCCCAAGGGGGACCTCCTACGAGCAGTACTTC.

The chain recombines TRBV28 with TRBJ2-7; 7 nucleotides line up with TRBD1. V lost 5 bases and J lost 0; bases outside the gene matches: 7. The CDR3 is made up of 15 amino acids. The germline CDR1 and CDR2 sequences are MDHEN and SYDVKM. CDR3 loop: CASSLSTGISYEQYF. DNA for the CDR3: TGTGCCAGCAGTCTCTCGACAGGGATCTCCTACGAGCAGTACTTC.

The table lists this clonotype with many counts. CDR3 in DNA: TGTGCCAGCAGTTACGTTACGGGCTATGGCTACACCTTC. This translates into CASSYVTGYGYTF. The chain is built from TRBV6-5 and TRBJ1-2; D is undetermined. Germline loops: CDR1 MNHEY, CDR2 SVGAGI. The CDR3 sequence is 13 residues long. Trimming left V 2 bases short and J 4 bases short, with 8 bases between.

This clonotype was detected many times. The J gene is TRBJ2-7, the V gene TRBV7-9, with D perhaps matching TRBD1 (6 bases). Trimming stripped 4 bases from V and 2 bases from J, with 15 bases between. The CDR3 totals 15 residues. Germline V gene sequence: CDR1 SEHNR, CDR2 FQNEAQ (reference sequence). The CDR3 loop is CASSSGANPTYEQYF. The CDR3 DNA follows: TGTGCCAGCAGCTCAGGGGCCAACCCTACCTACGAGCAGTACTTC.

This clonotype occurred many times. CDR3 region: CASSLQGAGETQYF. Written as DNA, the CDR3 is TGTGCCAGCAGCCTACAGGGGGCGGGGGAGACCCAGTACTTC. This chain links TRBV9 with TRBJ2-5; 9 positions match TRBD1. Trimming took 4 bases from V and 5 from J; bases not matched to a gene: 6. The CDR3 is 14 residues long. Germline values: CDR1 SGDLS, CDR2 YYNGEE.

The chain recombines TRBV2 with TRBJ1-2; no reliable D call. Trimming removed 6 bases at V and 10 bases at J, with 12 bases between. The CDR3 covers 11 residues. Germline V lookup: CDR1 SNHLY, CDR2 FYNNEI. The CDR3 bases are TGTGCCAGCAGATTGGCCGGATTCTACACCTTC. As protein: CASRLAGFYTF.

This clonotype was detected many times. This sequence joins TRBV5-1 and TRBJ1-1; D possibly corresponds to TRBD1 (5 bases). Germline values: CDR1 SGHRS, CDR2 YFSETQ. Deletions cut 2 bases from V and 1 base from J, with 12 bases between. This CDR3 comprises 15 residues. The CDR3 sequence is CASSFDGTENTEAFF. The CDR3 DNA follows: TGCGCCAGCAGCTTTGACGGGACGGAGAACACTGAAGCTTTCTTT.

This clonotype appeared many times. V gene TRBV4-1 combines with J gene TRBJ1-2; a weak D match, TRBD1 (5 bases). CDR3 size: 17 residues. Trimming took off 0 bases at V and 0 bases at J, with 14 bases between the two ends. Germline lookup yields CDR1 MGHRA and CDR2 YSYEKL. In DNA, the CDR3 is TGCGCCAGCAGCCAAGATAGGTCGGACATAGCTAACTATGGCTACACCTTC. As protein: CASSQDRSDIANYGYTF.

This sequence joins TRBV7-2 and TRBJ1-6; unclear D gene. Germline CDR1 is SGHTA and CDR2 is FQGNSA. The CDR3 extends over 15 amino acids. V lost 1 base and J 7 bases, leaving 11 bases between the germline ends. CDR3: CASSLVTSLNSPLHF. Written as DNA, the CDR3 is TGTGCCAGCAGCTTAGTAACAAGCCTCAATTCACCCCTCCACTTT. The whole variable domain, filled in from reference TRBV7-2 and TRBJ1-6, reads GAGVSQSPSNKVTEKGKDVELRCDPISGHTALYWYRQSLGQGLEFLIYFQGNSAPDKSGLPSDRFSAERTGGSVSTLTIQRTQQEDSAVYLCASSLVTSLNSPLHFGNGTRLTVT.